The 7 T cell receptor beta chains below come from one sample, sequenced in a study of blood T cell repertoires in COVID-19. The data were produced by immunoSEQ multiplex PCR, yet TCRdb's version contains in-frame clones alone and is incomplete. The table records some 290,000 clones, 90% of them present only once. Sequencing input: peripheral blood. All receptors come from a woman in her forties with COVID-19, enrolled during active disease.

V usage is TRBV7-2 and J usage is TRBJ1-1, with D possibly TRBD1 on 6 matching bases. Germline V lookup: CDR1 SGHTA, CDR2 FQGNSA. The V end was cut by 7 bases, the J end by 7 bases, with 16 bases between. The CDR3 is 13 amino acids. For the CDR3, the DNA is TGTGCCAGCACCCCAGGGGCTTCCCGTGAAGCTTTCTTT. It yields the protein CASTPGASREAFF.

The chain recombines TRBV6-5 with TRBJ1-2; 7 bases align to TRBD1. CDR1 and CDR2 from the germline V gene are MNHEY and SVGAGI. The CDR3 consists of 14 residues. The V gene end was trimmed by 6 bases and the J gene end by 6 bases; junction bases not matched to a gene: 10. DNA for the CDR3: TGTGCCAGCAGCCGTTTACTGACAGGGAATGGCTACACCTTC. This translates into CASSRLLTGNGYTF.

The V call is TRBV27, the J call TRBJ1-6; TRBD1 aligns across 7 bases. Germline CDR1 MNHEY, CDR2 SMNVEV (reference sequence). CDR3 size: 15 residues. Trimming took 7 bases from V and 6 from J; bases not matched to a gene: 9. The CDR3 DNA follows: TGTGCCAGCACTTATATACAGGGGCGTAATTCACCCCTCCACTTT. Translation: CASTYIQGRNSPLHF.

This clone was observed a single time. J is TRBJ2-6 and V is TRBV14; 7 nucleotides align to TRBD1. Germline V lookup: CDR1 SGHDN, CDR2 FVKESK. The CDR3 is made up of 17 amino acids. V lost 4 bases, J lost 0 bases, and 6 bases stayed unmatched. CDR3 amino acids: CASSPGQLVSGANVLTF. As DNA, the CDR3 is TGTGCCAGCAGCCCGGGACAGCTCGTCTCTGGGGCCAACGTCCTGACTTTC.

The chain combines TRBV11-2 with TRBJ2-2; 7 bases fit TRBD1. This CDR3 contains 17 residues. Germline CDR1 SGHAT, CDR2 FQNNGV. Trimming at V came to 0 bases and at J to 1 base, leaving 5 bases not matched to a gene. The CDR3 bases are TGTGCCAGCAGCTTAGATCTCTGGACAGGGAACACCGGGGAGCTGTTTTTT. It is translated as CASSLDLWTGNTGELFF.

The V and J genes are TRBV30 and TRBJ2-5, with TRBD1 matching 9 bases. Germline V gene lookup returns CDR1 GTSNPN and CDR2 SVGIG (reference sequence). V lost 4 bases and J lost 4; bases outside the gene matches: 4. The CDR3 consists of 13 residues. The CDR3, as DNA: TGTGCCTGGAAACAGGGGGCGGGAGAGACCCAGTACTTC. Encoded protein: CAWKQGAGETQYF.

The chain combines TRBV18 with TRBJ2-5; D uncertain. The CDR3 has 11 amino acids. Trimming stripped 8 bases from V and 1 base from J, with 5 bases between. Germline V gene lookup returns CDR1 KGHSH and CDR2 LQKENI. CDR3 in amino acids: CASPVQETQYF. DNA for the CDR3: TGTGCCAGCCCCGTCCAAGAGACCCAGTACTTC.